What follows describes a single TCR beta chain. The sample belongs to a study of cytomegalovirus exposure and HLA in healthy donors. The PCR used 60 Vbeta and 13 Jbeta primers. TCRdb's table, derived via immunoSEQ multiplex PCR, lists solely in-frame clones and lacks some. The sample yields roughly 79,000 clones, approximately 81% seen once. The specimen was PBMCs. This TCR was sampled from a woman in her forties or fifties in good health and CMV-seropositive.

Here the CDR3 reads CASRGQGNTEAFF. CDR3 DNA sequence: TGTGCCAGCAGGGGACAGGGAAACACTGAAGCTTTCTTT. The V gene is TRBV28, the J gene TRBJ1-1; 9 bases are shared with TRBD1. V gave up 6 bases and J gave up 2 bases; unmatched junction bases: 1. CDR1 MDHEN and CDR2 SYDVKM come from the germline V gene. This CDR3 region has 13 residues.